The present T cell receptor beta chain was sequenced within a study of shared clonotypes between healthy human individuals. As processed by the authors: Sequence data from immunoSEQ were junction-only and lacked quality scores; consequently, filtering differed. Profiling relied on immunoSEQ multiplex PCR, and the TCRdb table lists in-frame clones only, not all of them. V and J calls plus clone size are reproduced from that table; the DNA served to infer D and trimming. The repertoire holds 330,000 or so clones, with roughly 70% as singletons. Findings of the study overall: The low donor count limited represented genetic and exposure-history diversity.

CDR3 length: 15 residues. Looked up from germline, CDR1 is SGHTA and CDR2 is FQGNSA. The ends lost 6 bases at V and 3 bases at J; junction bases unmatched: 7. About this clone itself: Its matching antigen is unknown.

This chain links TRBV7-2 with TRBJ2-1; 8 bases agree with TRBD2. The source of this sequence is a man aged 25-45 years in good health. Sequenced material: memory CD4+ T cells sorted from blood. Subset defined: CD45RA-negative fraction. The CDR3 DNA sequence: TGTGCCAGCAGTCCTCTTAGCGGGAACTACAATGAGCAGTTCTTC. Amino acid sequence: CASSPLSGNYNEQFF.